This TCR beta chain comes out of a study of CD8+CD57+ T cells in acquired aplastic anemia. Study-wide context: Sorted CD4+ plus CD8+ cells gave DNA averaging about 3 ug.

As for this clonotype: Its target is unknown.

Whole-study findings and limits: Significant differences in CD8+ Simpson's diversity were not observed between patients and controls. Patients and controls turned out to have twenty-nine CD8+ CDR3 sequences in common.

Investigators profiled TCR beta VDJ and CDR3 from genomic DNA template. TCRdb ran MiXCR on the reads and lists one entry per CDR3 protein. The table has roughly 180,000 distinct CDR3 sequences, under 70% seen once. Germline assignment: CDR1 LNHDA and CDR2 SQIVND (reference sequence). This CDR3 comprises 14 residues. V was pared by 5 bases and J by 1 base, with 4 bases of the junction left unmatched. The chain is built from TRBV19 and TRBJ1-1; TRBD1 matches 7 bases. The clonotype originates from a human donor with severe aplastic anemia or a healthy control (not recorded which). Sample: sorted CD4+, CD8+, or CD8+CD57+ T cells (not recorded which) from PBMCs. CDR3 protein: CASSSGQSNTEAFF. CDR3 DNA: TGTGCCAGTAGTTCGGGACAGTCGAACACTGAAGCTTTCTTT.